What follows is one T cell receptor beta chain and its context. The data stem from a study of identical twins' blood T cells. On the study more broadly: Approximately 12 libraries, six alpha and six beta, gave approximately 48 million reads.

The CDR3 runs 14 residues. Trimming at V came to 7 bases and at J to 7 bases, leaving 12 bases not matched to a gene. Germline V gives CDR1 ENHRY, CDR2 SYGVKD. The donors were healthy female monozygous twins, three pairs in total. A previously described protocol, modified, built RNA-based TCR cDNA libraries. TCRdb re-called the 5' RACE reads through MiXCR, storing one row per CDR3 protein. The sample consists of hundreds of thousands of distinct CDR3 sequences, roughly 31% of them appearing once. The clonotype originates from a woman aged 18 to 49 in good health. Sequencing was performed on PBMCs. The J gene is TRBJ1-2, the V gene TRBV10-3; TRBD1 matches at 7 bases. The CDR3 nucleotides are TGTGCCATCACCCCGTTGGAGGGGGCGCTTGGCTACACCTTC. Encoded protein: CAITPLEGALGYTF.